The clone carrying this T cell receptor (beta chain) was recorded many times. The V and J ends lost 6 bases and 2 bases respectively, with 6 bases between them. CDR1 and CDR2 from the germline V gene are MDHEN and SYDVKM. The length of the CDR3 is 12 residues. This entry is derived from a study of regulatory T cells in long-lasting Graves disease. The time point was: newly diagnosed GD, antithyroid drugs for less than 3 months. Scientists built the TCR library using RNA that was extracted from PBMCs. To make TCR beta libraries, researchers used iRepertoire HTBI primers and Arm-PCR of CDR3 regions. TCRdb redid the calling of the multiplex PCR reads with MiXCR, one entry per CDR3 protein. The sample includes about 420,000 distinct CDR3 sequences, around 15% of them seen just once. The same specimen was also included in a second study, on T cells in Graves' hyperthyroidism and ophthalmopathy.

This receptor was obtained from a woman between 18 and 29 years old with Graves disease. The material was peripheral blood mononuclear cells (PBMCs), obtained at new diagnosis, from a patient treated with antithyroid drugs. The chain employs TRBV28 and TRBJ2-3; D is undetermined. The CDR3 bases are TGTGCCAGCAGAGCCCCCACAGATACGCAGTATTTT. This codes for CASRAPTDTQYF. Combining the CDR3 with reference TRBV28 and TRBJ2-3 gives the whole variable domain DVKVTQSSRYLVKRTGEKVFLECVQDMDHENMFWYRQDPGLGLRLIYFSYDVKMKEKGDIPEGYSVSREKKERFSLILESASTNQTSMYLCASRAPTDTQYFGPGTRLTVL.